One T cell receptor beta chain is described in this entry. The data stem from a study of regulatory T cells in long-lasting Graves disease. Through Arm-PCR of CDR3 regions and iRepertoire HTBI primers, TCR beta libraries were built. From the multiplex PCR reads, TCRdb called clonotypes with MiXCR, one entry per CDR3 protein. This table holds approximately 470,000 distinct CDR3 sequences, about 20% found once. Time point meaning: persistent/refractory GD, antithyroid drugs over 5 years with positive TRAb. The TCR library was made from RNA extracted from PBMCs. EDTA tubes were used for drawing 8.5 to 9 milliliters of peripheral blood. V lost 4 bases and J 5 bases, leaving 11 bases between the germline ends. The CDR3 is made up of 14 amino acids. Germline CDR1 ENHRY, CDR2 SYGVKD.

This receptor was identified in a female donor with Graves disease. The specimen comprised peripheral blood mononuclear cells (PBMCs), sampled when the disease was refractory, from a patient treated with antithyroid drugs. The genes are TRBV10-3 and TRBJ2-2, with D perhaps TRBD2 (5 bases). Written as DNA, the CDR3 is TGTGCCATCAGTGGGACGGGAACAACCGGGGAGCTGTTTTTT. Encoded protein: CAISGTGTTGELFF.